This T cell receptor beta chain was sequenced for a study of T cell responses to AZD1222 COVID-19 vaccine. Findings and caveats of the study: Most donors were white British and more were female, and clonal diversity was possibly underestimated. Targeting of unmutated variant regions was reportedly seen in nearly half of spike-specific TCRs.

This CDR3 is built from 16 residues. Germline assignment: CDR1 LNHDA and CDR2 SQIVND (reference sequence). The V end was cut by 1 base, the J end by 7 bases, with 16 bases between. TCRdb's copy holds only in-frame clones and misses some; the assay was immunoSEQ multiplex PCR. The sample holds about 96,000 clones, 85% to 90% seen once. Concerning this clone: Its antigen is unknown.

The receptor was isolated from an adult in good health. The chain is built from TRBV19 and TRBJ2-2; no firm D call. Sequences were derived from peripheral blood, sampled on day 0 of AZD1222 vaccination. The CDR3 region has the DNA TGTGCCAGTAGTATAGCTGGAAAGGGAACGGTCGGGGAGCTGTTTTTT. Translation: CASSIAGKGTVGELFF.